The sequence of this TCR beta chain was determined in a study of Ad26.COV2.S vaccination and SARS-CoV-2 variants. Some clones are missing from TCRdb's copy, which holds only in-frame ones; the method was immunoSEQ multiplex PCR. The table has hundreds of thousands of clones, around 90% seen once. This CDR3 comprises 16 residues. Per the germline V gene, CDR1 is SGHTA and CDR2 is FQGNSA. V lost 3 bases, J lost 5 bases, and 10 bases stayed unmatched. The sample's treatment: over 15 received Ad26.COV2.S at low or high dose, single or two shots; 5 received placebo; per-sample allocation not given. Following the first vaccine or placebo injection, samples were taken on day 63.

The TCR was taken from a person between 18 and 65 years old who received the Ad26.COV2.S COVID-19 vaccine or a placebo. Sequenced material: peripheral blood, taken in a trial of Ad26.COV2.S vaccine versus placebo. The V gene is TRBV7-2, the J gene TRBJ2-1, with 7 positions matching TRBD1. The CDR3 DNA reads TGTGCCAGCAGCTTGGTGAGGGGGCCATTTAACAATGAGCAGTTCTTC. Translation gives CASSLVRGPFNNEQFF.